This section outlines one T cell receptor (beta chain) sequence together with its context. This may be a read error: a much more frequent sequence differs by one nucleotide. Trimming cost V 6 bases and J 4 bases; bases outside gene matches: 2. In germline, CDR1 is SNHLY, CDR2 FYNNEI. The CDR3 length is 12 residues. The data originate from a study of blood T cell repertoires in COVID-19. Across the whole study: The origin of the acute and convalescent COVID-19 samples was the United States, Italy and Spain. PBMCs, B-cell-depleted T cells, or T cells provided the cDNA or gDNA that made up the material.

Only in-frame clones appear in the TCRdb table, and some are missing; sequencing was by immunoSEQ multiplex PCR. Of 240,000 or so clones listed, 88% are singletons. Sequencing used peripheral blood. This TCR derives from a woman under 40 with acute or convalescent COVID-19. The chain has TRBV2 and TRBJ2-5; TRBD1 matches at 7 bases. The CDR3 DNA reads as TGTGCCAGCAGGGGACAGAGAGAGACCCAGTACTTC. Protein product: CASRGQRETQYF. The variable domain in full, completed from reference TRBV2 and TRBJ2-5, reads EPEVTQTPSHQVTQMGQEVILRCVPISNHLYFYWYRQILGQKVEFLVSFYNNEISEKSEIFDDQFSVERPDGSNFTLKIRSTKLEDSAMYFCASRGQRETQYFGPGTRLLVL.